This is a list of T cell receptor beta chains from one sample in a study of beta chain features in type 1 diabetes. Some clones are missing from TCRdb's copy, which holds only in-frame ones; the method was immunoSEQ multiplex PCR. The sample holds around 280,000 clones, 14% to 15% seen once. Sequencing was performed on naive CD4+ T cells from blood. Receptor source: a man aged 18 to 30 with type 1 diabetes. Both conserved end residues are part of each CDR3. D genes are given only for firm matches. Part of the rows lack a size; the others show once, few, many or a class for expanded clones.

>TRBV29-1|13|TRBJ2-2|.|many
TGCAGCGTTGCTGGGCTGAACACCGGGGAGCTGTTTTTT
CSVAGLNTGELFF
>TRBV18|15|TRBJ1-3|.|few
TGTGCCAGCTCACCGGCGGGAGGCTCTGGAAACACCATATATTTT
CASSPAGGSGNTIYF
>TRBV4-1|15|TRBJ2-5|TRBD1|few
TGCGCCAGCAGCCAAGAAGGGGGCTACGGAGAGACCCAGTACTTC
CASSQEGGYGETQYF
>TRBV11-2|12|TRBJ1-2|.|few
TGTGCCAGCAGTACAGGGAACTATGGCTACACCTTC
CASSTGNYGYTF
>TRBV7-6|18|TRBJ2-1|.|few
TGTGCCAGCAGCTTAGGGTGGTCGGACAGACTATCCTACAATGAGCAGTTCTTC
CASSLGWSDRLSYNEQFF
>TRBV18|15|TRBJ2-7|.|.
TGTGCCAGCTCACCACCTCAGGCGAGCTCCTACGAGCAGTACTTC
CASSPPQASSYEQYF
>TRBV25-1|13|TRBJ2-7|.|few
TGTGCCAGCAGTGAAGCCGAGTCCTACGAGCAGTACTTC
CASSEAESYEQYF
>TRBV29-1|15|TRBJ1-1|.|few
TGCAGCGTTGTTTATGTTTTGGGCAGTAACACTGAAGCTTTCTTT
CSVVYVLGSNTEAFF
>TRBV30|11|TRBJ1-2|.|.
TGTGCCTGGAGTTCCTCCACAGGCTACACCTTC
CAWSSSTGYTF
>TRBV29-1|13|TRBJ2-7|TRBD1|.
TGCAGCGGCGGACAGGGGAGCTCCTACGAGCAGTACTTC
CSGGQGSSYEQYF
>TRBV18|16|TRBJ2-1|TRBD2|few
TGTGCCAGCTCACCACCTAGCGGGGGAGAGTACAATGAGCAGTTCTTC
CASSPPSGGEYNEQFF
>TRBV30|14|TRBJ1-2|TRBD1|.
TGTGCCTGGGGGAACAGGGGGAGTCTGATAGGCTACACCTTC
CAWGNRGSLIGYTF
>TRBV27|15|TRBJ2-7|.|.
TGTGCCAGCAGTAACGGGGTAGGCGGGCCCTACGAGCAGTACTTC
CASSNGVGGPYEQYF
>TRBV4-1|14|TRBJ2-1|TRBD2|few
TGCGCCAGCAGCCAAGATCCGGGGGGGCCGGGTGATTTCTTC
CASSQDPGGPGDFF
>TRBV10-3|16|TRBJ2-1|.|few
TGTGCCATCAGTCCCAGCACAGTCTTCCCCTACAATGAGCAGTTCTTC
CAISPSTVFPYNEQFF
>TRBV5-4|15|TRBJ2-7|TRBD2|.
TGTGCCAGCAGCTTGTCCGGGACTACTGGACACGAGCAGTACTTC
CASSLSGTTGHEQYF
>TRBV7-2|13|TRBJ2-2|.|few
TGTGCCAGCAGCTTACGGAACACCGGGGAGCTGTTTTTT
CASSLRNTGELFF
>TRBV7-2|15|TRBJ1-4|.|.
TGTGCCAGCAGCCATAATCTAGGGGGTAATGAAAAACTGTTTTTT
CASSHNLGGNEKLFF
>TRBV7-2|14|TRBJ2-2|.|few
TGTGCCAGCAGCCCCCCGAACTCGGCCGGGGAGCTGTTTTTT
CASSPPNSAGELFF
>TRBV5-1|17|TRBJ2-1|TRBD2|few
TGCGCCAGCAGCTTACCTGCACTAGCGGACGGCTACAATGAGCAGTTCTTC
CASSLPALADGYNEQFF
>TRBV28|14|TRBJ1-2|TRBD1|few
TGTGCCAGCAGTCCACCCGACAGGGACTATGGCTACACCTTC
CASSPPDRDYGYTF
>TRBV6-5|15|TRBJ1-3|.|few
TGTGCCAGCAGCATTACAGGATACTCTGGAAACACCATATATTTT
CASSITGYSGNTIYF
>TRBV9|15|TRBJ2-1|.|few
TGTGCCAGCAACCCTAGCCGCGGACTGACTAATGAGCAGTTCTTC
CASNPSRGLTNEQFF
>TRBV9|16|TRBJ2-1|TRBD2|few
TGTGCCAGCAGCGTAGTGGCTAGCGGGAGGAGGAATGAGCAGTTCTTC
CASSVVASGRRNEQFF
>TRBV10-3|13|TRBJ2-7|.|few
TGTGCCATCAGTGAGAGGCAGGCCTACGAGCAGTACTTC
CAISERQAYEQYF
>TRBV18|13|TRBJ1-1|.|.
TGTGCCAGCTCACCAGACAGGCAGACTGAAGCTTTCTTT
CASSPDRQTEAFF
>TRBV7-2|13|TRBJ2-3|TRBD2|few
TGTGCCAGCGGGACTATTAACACAGATACGCAGTATTTT
CASGTINTDTQYF
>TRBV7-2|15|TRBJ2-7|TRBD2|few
TGTGCCAGCAGCCCTCTCTCCAGCGGGGTCTACGAGCAGTACTTC
CASSPLSSGVYEQYF
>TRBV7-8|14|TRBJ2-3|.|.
TGTGCCAGCAGCTTACCTAGGCTCGCAGATACGCAGTATTTT
CASSLPRLADTQYF
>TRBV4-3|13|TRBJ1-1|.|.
TGCGCCAGCAGCCAAGAGTCGTACACTGAAGCTTTCTTT
CASSQESYTEAFF
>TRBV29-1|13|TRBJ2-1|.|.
TGCAGCGCTGCGACTAGCTCCTACAATGAGCAGTTCTTC
CSAATSSYNEQFF